This paragraph reports one T cell receptor (beta chain). The antigen is undetermined. This sample is drawn from a study of cytomegalovirus exposure and HLA in healthy donors. CDR3 length: 15 residues. Germline CDR1 reads MNHEY; CDR2 reads SVGAGI. V dropped 7 bases and J dropped 1; count of bases not matched to a gene: 8. The method was immunoSEQ multiplex PCR; TCRdb's version includes in-frame clones alone and lacks a portion of them. Counted here are some 43,000 clones, about 94% occurring once; the ten biggest clones make up roughly 5.8%. Notes on the study in general: Through in vitro validation, three CMV-associated chains were shown to be specific for CMV antigens.

The rearrangement uses TRBV6-5 and TRBJ1-1; 8 nucleotides line up with TRBD1. Sample: PBMCs. This receptor was obtained from a man aged 18 to 35 in good health and CMV-seronegative. The CDR3 DNA follows: TGTGCCAGCAATCCTAGACAGGGGTGGAACACTGAAGCTTTCTTT. It encodes CASNPRQGWNTEAFF.